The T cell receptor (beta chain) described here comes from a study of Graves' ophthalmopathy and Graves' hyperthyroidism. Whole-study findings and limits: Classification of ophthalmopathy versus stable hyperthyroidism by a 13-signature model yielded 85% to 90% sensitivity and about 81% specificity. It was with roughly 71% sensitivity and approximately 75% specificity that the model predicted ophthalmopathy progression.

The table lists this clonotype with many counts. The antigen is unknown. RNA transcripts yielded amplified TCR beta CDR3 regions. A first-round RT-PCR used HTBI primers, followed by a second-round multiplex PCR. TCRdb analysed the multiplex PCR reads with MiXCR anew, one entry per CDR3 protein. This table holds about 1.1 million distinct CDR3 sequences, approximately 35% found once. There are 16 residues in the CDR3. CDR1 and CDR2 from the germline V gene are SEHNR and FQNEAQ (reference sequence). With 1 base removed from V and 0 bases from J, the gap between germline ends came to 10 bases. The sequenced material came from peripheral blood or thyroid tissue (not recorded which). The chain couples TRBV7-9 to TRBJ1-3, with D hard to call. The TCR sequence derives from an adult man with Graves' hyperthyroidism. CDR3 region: CASSLEGRNSGNTIYF. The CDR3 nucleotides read TGTGCCAGCAGCTTAGAAGGACGGAACTCTGGAAACACCATATATTTT. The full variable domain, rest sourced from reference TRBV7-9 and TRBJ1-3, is DTGVSQNPRHKITKRGQNVTFRCDPISEHNRLYWYRQTLGQGPEFLTYFQNEAQLEKSRLLSDRFSAERPKGSFSTLEIQRTEQGDSAMYLCASSLEGRNSGNTIYFGEGSWLTVV.